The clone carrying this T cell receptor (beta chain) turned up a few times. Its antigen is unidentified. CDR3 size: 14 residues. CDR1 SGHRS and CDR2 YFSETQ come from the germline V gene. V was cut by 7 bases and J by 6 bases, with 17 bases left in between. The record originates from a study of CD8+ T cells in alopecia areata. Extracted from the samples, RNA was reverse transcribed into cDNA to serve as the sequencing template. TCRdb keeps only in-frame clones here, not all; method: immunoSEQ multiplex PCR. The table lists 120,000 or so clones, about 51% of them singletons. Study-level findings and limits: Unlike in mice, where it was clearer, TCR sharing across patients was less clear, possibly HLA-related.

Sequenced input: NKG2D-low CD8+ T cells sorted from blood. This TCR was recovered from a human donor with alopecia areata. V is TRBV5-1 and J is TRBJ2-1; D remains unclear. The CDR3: CASRPGLFTNEQFF. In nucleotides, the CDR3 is TGCGCCAGCCGACCAGGCCTATTTACCAATGAGCAGTTCTTC. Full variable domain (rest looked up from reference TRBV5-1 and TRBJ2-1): KAGVTQTPRYLIKTRGQQVTLSCSPISGHRSVSWYQQTPGQGLQFLFEYFSETQRNKGNFPGRFSGRQFSNSRSEMNVSTLELGDSALYLCASRPGLFTNEQFFGPGTRLTVL.